The rows below give T cell receptor beta chains drawn from one sample of a study of beta chain features in type 1 diabetes. TCRdb keeps only in-frame clones here, not all; method: immunoSEQ multiplex PCR. The top ten hold about 0.017% of the sample, which has around 400,000 clones, roughly an eighth seen once. Sequenced input: naive CD4+ T cells from blood. These receptors came from a man aged 18 to 30 in good health. The CDR3 runs from the conserved cysteine through the conserved F or W. The D gene is left open where the match is weak. Part of the rows lack a size; the others show once, few, many or a class for expanded clones.

v_gene	abundance	j_gene	d_gene	CDR3nt	CDR3aa
TRBV7-9	-	TRBJ2-3	TRBD1	TGTGCCAGCAGCATTAAAGGTCGACAGGGAGCGGATACGCAGTATTTT	CASSIKGRQGADTQYF
TRBV4-1	-	TRBJ2-1	TRBD2	TGCGCCAGCAGACCCGGACTAGCGGATCCTCGCTTCGATGAGCAGTTCTTC	CASRPGLADPRFDEQFF
TRBV28	few	TRBJ2-5	TRBD1	TGTGCCAGTCTCCGGGACAGGGGACAAGAGACCCAGTACTTC	CASLRDRGQETQYF
TRBV4-2	few	TRBJ1-1	TRBD1	TGTGCCAGCAGCATAGCGGGACAGCTGAACACTGAAGCTTTCTTT	CASSIAGQLNTEAFF
TRBV7-6	-	TRBJ1-5	-	TGTGCCAGCAGCTTAGAGGCAGGGTCAGCCCAGCATTTT	CASSLEAGSAQHF
TRBV2	few	TRBJ2-3	TRBD2	TGTGCCAGCAGTGACTTCGGACTAGCGGGAACAGATACGCAGTATTTT	CASSDFGLAGTDTQYF
TRBV7-8	few	TRBJ1-2	-	TGTGCCAGCAGCTTAGGCGGGTACGACTATGGCTACACCTTC	CASSLGGYDYGYTF
TRBV7-3	-	TRBJ2-7	TRBD2	TGTGCCAGCAGCCAGATGGGACTAGCGCGAACTCGGGAGCAGTACTTC	CASSQMGLARTREQYF
TRBV29-1	few	TRBJ2-3	TRBD2	TGCAGCGCCGGGACTAGCGGGGGGCCGCAGTATTTT	CSAGTSGGPQYF
TRBV29-1	-	TRBJ1-1	TRBD1	TGCAGCGTTGAGGTACAGGGGGCGAGCACTGAAGCTTTCTTT	CSVEVQGASTEAFF
TRBV9	-	TRBJ2-7	-	TGTGCCAGCAGCGTAAGTGCGGGATCCTACGAGCAGTACTTC	CASSVSAGSYEQYF
TRBV2	few	TRBJ2-7	TRBD2	TGTGCCAGCAGAGGGACTAGCGGGAGGTCCTACGAGCAGTACTTC	CASRGTSGRSYEQYF
TRBV13	few	TRBJ1-2	-	TGTGCCAGCAGCTTAGGACACAACACCTTC	CASSLGHNTF
TRBV4-2	few	TRBJ2-7	TRBD1	TGTGCCAGCAGCCAACTGCTGACAGGGGGCGGGTACGAGCAGTACTTC	CASSQLLTGGGYEQYF
TRBV30	-	TRBJ2-3	TRBD2	TGTGCCTGGAGCTTCGGGGGGGCTTCCTCAGATACGCAGTATTTT	CAWSFGGASSDTQYF
TRBV5-1	-	TRBJ1-6	-	TGCGCCAGCAGCTTGGATATCGGCGGGGGGAATTCACCCCTCCACTTT	CASSLDIGGGNSPLHF
TRBV5-1	-	TRBJ2-3	-	TGCGCCAGCAGCTTGGACACAAGCACAGATACGCAGTATTTT	CASSLDTSTDTQYF
TRBV18	-	TRBJ2-1	-	TGTGCCAGCTCACCGCCCCCCAGCGATGAGCAGTTCTTC	CASSPPPSDEQFF
TRBV30	-	TRBJ2-3	TRBD2	TGTGCCTGGGACGGGGGGAGCACAGATACGCAGTATTTT	CAWDGGSTDTQYF
TRBV4-3	-	TRBJ1-2	-	TGCGCCAGCAGCCAAGATCAGGGCCTGGACTATGGCTACACCTTC	CASSQDQGLDYGYTF